These 5 T cell receptor beta chains originate from one sample sequenced in a study of T cell repertoires in cytomegalovirus infection. TCRdb called the reads again in MiXCR, with one record for every CDR3 protein. The sample includes 680,000 or so distinct CDR3 sequences, roughly 33% of them seen just once. These receptors are not linked to any known antigen. Sequencing used cultured PBMCs, obtained from culture after CMV antigen stimulation. Receptor source: a human donor in good health (CMV status not recorded). Some clones in this sample may be carry-over from other donors' samples.

This clonotype showed up just a few times. The rearrangement joins TRBV5-1 to TRBJ1-1, with D maybe TRBD1 (6 bases). V shed 4 bases and J shed 1 base, with 17 bases lying between them. In germline, CDR1 is SGHRS, CDR2 YFSETQ. The CDR3 extends over 16 amino acids. DNA of the CDR3: TGCGCCAGCAGCATCGGACAGTGGGTATGGAACACTGAAGCTTTCTTT. Amino acid sequence: CASSIGQWVWNTEAFF.

This clonotype was seen only a few times. The chain links TRBV12-3 or TRBV12-4 to TRBJ1-2; D unresolved. Trimming removed 6 bases at V and 5 bases at J, with 16 bases between. This CDR3 has 14 amino acids. The DNA for the CDR3 is TGTGCCAGCAGGCTGGCGGGCAGGCCTTATGGCTACACCTTC. Encoded protein: CASRLAGRPYGYTF.

This clonotype was observed many times. The rearrangement links TRBV19 to TRBJ1-1; 10 bases are a match to TRBD1. CDR1 and CDR2 (germline): LNHDA, SQIVND (reference sequence). Unmatched junction bases numbered 6, after V lost 6 bases and J lost 5 bases. The CDR3 contains 14 residues. CDR3 loop: CASSRDRGRTEAFF. Written as DNA, the CDR3 is TGTGCCAGTAGCAGAGACAGGGGGCGAACTGAAGCTTTCTTT.

The chain carries TRBV27 and TRBJ1-6; a possible D gene is TRBD1 (6 bases). This CDR3 region has 12 residues. Germline V gene sequence: CDR1 MNHEY, CDR2 SMNVEV (reference sequence). Between the trimmed V and J ends, which lost 6 bases and 8 bases, there was a span of 8 bases. Here the CDR3 reads CASRRGDSPLHF. As DNA, the CDR3 is TGTGCCAGCAGAAGGGGGGATTCACCCCTCCACTTT.

This chain connects TRBV5-6 to TRBJ1-1, with D perhaps TRBD1 (5 bases). The CDR3 runs 15 residues. CDR1 SGHDT and CDR2 YYEEEE come from the germline V gene. The germline V and J ends were trimmed by 2 bases and 4 bases, with 15 bases remaining between them. The CDR3 reads CASSFLGVGSTEAFF. In nucleotides, the CDR3 is TGTGCCAGCAGCTTTTTGGGGGTCGGTAGCACTGAAGCTTTCTTT.